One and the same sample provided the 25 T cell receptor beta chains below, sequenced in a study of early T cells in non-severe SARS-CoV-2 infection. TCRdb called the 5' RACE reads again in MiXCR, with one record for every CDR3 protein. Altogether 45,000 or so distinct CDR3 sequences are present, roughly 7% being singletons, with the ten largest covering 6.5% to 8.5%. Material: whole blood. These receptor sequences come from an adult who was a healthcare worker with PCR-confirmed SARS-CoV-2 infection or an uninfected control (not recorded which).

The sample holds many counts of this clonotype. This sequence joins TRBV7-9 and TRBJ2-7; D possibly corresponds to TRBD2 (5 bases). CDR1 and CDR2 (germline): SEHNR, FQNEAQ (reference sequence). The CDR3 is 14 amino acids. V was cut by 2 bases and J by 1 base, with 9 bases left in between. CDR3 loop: CASSLFGESYEQYF. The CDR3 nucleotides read TGTGCCAGCAGCTTATTCGGGGAGTCCTACGAGCAGTACTTC.

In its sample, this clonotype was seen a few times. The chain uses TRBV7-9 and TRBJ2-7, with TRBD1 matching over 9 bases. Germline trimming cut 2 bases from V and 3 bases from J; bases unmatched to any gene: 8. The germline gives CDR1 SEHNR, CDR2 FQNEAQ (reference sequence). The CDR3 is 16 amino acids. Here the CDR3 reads CASSLLRDRADYEQYF. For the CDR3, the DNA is TGTGCCAGCAGCTTACTCCGGGACAGGGCCGACTACGAGCAGTACTTC.

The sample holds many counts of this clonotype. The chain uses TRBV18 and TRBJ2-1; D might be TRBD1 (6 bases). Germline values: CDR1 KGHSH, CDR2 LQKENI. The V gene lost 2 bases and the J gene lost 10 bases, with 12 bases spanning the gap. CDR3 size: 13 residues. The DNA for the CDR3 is TGTGCCAGCTCACCAGGGGTGGGGACAGAGCAGTTCTTC. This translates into CASSPGVGTEQFF.

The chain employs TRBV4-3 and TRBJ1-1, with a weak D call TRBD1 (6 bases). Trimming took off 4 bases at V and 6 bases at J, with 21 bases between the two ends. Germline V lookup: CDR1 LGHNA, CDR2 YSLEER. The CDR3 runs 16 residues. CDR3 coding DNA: TGCGCCAGCAGCCCCCGCGGCGGGGGCCAGCGGGCTGAAGCTTTCTTT. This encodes CASSPRGGGQRAEAFF.

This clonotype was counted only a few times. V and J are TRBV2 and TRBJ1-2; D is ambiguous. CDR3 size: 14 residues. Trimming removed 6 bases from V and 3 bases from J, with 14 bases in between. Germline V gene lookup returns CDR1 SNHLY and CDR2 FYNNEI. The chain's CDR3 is CASSLDSFDYGYTF. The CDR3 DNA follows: TGTGCCAGCAGCCTGGACTCATTTGACTATGGCTACACCTTC.

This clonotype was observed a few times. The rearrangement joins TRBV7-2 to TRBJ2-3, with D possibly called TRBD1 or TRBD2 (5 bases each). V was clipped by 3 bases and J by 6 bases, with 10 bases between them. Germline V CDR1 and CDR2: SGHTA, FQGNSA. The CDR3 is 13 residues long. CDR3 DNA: TGTGCCAGCAGCTTGGGGGTGGGCGATACGCAGTATTTT. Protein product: CASSLGVGDTQYF. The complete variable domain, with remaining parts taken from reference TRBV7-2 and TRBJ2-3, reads GAGVSQSPSNKVTEKGKDVELRCDPISGHTALYWYRQSLGQGLEFLIYFQGNSAPDKSGLPSDRFSAERTGGSVSTLTIQRTQQEDSAVYLCASSLGVGDTQYFGPGTRLTVL.

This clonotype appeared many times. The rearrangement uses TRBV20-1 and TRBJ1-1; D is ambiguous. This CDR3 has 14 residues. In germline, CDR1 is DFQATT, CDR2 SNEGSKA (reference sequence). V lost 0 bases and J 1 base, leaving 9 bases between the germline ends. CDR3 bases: TGCAGTGCTAGAGATGGGAGGAGGAACACTGAAGCTTTCTTT. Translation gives CSARDGRRNTEAFF.

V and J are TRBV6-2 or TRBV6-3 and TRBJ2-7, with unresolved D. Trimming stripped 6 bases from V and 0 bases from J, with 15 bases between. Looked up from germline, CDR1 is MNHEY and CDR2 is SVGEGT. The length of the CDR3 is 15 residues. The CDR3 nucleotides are TGTGCCAGCAGCCCCATCAGACGGAGCTCCTACGAGCAGTACTTC. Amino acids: CASSPIRRSSYEQYF.

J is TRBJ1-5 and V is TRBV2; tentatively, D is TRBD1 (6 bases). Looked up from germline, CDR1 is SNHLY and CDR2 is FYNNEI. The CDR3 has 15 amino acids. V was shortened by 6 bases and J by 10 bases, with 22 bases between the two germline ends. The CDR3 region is CASRAPGAALIPQHF. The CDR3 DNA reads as TGTGCCAGCAGAGCCCCAGGGGCGGCCCTGATTCCCCAGCATTTT. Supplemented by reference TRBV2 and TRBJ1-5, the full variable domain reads EPEVTQTPSHQVTQMGQEVILRCVPISNHLYFYWYRQILGQKVEFLVSFYNNEISEKSEIFDDQFSVERPDGSNFTLKIRSTKLEDSAMYFCASRAPGAALIPQHFGDGTRLSIL.

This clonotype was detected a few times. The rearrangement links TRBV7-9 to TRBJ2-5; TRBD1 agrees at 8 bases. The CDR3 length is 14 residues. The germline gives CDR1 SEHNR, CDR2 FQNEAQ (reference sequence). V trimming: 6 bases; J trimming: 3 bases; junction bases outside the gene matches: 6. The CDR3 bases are TGTGCCAGCAGGATACTGACAGGGGAAGAGACCCAGTACTTC. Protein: CASRILTGEETQYF.

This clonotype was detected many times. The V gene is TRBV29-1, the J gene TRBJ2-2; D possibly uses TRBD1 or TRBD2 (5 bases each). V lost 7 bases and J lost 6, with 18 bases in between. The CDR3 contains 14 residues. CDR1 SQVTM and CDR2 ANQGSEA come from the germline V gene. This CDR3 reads CSAGWDLVPGELFF. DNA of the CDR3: TGCAGCGCTGGCTGGGACCTCGTACCCGGGGAGCTGTTTTTT.

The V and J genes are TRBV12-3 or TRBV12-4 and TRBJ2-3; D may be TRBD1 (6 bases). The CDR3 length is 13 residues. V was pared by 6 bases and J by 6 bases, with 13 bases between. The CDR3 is CASSLTGSDTQYF. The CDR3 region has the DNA TGTGCCAGCAGCCTTACAGGGTCTGATACGCAGTATTTT.

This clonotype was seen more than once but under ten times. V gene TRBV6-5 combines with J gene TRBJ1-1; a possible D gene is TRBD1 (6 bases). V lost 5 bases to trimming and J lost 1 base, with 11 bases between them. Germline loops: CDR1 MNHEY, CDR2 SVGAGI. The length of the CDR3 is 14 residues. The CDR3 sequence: CASSHRTANTEAFF. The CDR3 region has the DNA TGTGCCAGCAGTCACCGGACAGCGAACACTGAAGCTTTCTTT.

The DNA of the CDR3 is TGTGCCAGCAGCTTAATCGTGACGGGGGGGCCGTCCTACGAGCAGTACTTC. It translates to CASSLIVTGGPSYEQYF. This chain links TRBV7-9 with TRBJ2-7; 8 nucleotides align to TRBD2. The CDR3 covers 17 residues. Germline loops: CDR1 SEHNR, CDR2 FQNEAQ (reference sequence). V shed 2 bases and J 1 base; nucleotides not matched to a gene: 10. The full variable domain, with the rest looked up from reference TRBV7-9 and TRBJ2-7, is DTGVSQNPRHKITKRGQNVTFRCDPISEHNRLYWYRQTLGQGPEFLTYFQNEAQLEKSRLLSDRFSAERPKGSFSTLEIQRTEQGDSAMYLCASSLIVTGGPSYEQYFGPGTRLTVT.

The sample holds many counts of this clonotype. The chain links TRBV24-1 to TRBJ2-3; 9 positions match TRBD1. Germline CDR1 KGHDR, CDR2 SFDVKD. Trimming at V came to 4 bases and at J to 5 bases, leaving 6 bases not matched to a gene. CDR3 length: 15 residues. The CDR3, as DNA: TGTGCCACCAGTGACTGGCCGGGACAGGGAGATACGCAGTATTTT. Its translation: CATSDWPGQGDTQYF.

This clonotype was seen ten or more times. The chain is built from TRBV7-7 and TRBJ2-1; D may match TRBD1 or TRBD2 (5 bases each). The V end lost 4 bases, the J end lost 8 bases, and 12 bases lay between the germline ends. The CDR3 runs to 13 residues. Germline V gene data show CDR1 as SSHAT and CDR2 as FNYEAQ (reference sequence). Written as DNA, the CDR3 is TGTGCCAGCAGCTCGTACGGGGCTTATGAGCAGTTCTTC. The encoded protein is CASSSYGAYEQFF. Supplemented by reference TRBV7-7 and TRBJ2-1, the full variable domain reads GAGVSQSPRYKVTKRGQDVTLRCDPISSHATLYWYQQALGQGPEFLTYFNYEAQPDKSGLPSDRFSAERPEGSISTLTIQRTEQRDSAMYRCASSSYGAYEQFFGPGTRLTVL.

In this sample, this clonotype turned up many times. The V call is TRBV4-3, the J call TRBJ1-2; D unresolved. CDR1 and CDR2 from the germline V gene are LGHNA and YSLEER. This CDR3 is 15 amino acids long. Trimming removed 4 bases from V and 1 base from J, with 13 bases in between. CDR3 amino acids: CASSPQRAFNYGYTF. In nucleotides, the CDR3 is TGCGCCAGCAGCCCCCAACGGGCCTTTAACTATGGCTACACCTTC.

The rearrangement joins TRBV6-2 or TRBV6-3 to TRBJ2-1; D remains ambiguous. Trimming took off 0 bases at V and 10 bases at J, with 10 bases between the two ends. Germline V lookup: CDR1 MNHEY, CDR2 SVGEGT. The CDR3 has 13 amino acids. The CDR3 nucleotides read TGTGCCAGCAGTTACTCTCCCTGGAGAGAGCAGTTCTTC. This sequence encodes CASSYSPWREQFF.

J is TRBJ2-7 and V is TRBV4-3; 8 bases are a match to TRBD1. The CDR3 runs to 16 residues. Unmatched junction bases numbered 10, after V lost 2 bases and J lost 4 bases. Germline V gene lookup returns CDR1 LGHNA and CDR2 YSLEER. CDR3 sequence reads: CASSQHYSGGYYEQYF. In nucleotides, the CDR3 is TGCGCCAGCAGCCAACATTATTCAGGGGGCTATTACGAGCAGTACTTC.

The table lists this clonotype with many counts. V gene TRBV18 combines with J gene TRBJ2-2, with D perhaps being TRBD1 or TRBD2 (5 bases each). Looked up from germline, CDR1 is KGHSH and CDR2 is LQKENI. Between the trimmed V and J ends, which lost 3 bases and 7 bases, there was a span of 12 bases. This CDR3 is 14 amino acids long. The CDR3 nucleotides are TGTGCCAGCTCACCCGCCGGGACCCTCGGGGAGCTGTTTTTT. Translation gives CASSPAGTLGELFF. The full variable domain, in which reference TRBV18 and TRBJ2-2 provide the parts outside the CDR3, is NAGVMQNPRHLVRRRGQEARLRCSPMKGHSHVYWYRQLPEEGLKFMVYLQKENIIDESGMPKERFSAEFPKEGPSILRIQQVVRGDSAAYFCASSPAGTLGELFFGEGSRLTVL.

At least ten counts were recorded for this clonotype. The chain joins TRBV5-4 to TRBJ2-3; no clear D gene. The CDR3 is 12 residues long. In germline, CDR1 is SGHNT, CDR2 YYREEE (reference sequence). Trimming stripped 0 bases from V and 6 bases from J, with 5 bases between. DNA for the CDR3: TGTGCCAGCAGCTTGGCAGAGGATACGCAGTATTTT. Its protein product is CASSLAEDTQYF.

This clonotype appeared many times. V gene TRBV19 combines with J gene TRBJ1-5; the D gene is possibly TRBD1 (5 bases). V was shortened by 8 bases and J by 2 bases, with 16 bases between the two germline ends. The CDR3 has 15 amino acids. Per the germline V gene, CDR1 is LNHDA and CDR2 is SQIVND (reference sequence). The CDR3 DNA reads TGTGCCAGTGTCAAGAATGTGGGGGGCAATCAGCCCCAGCATTTT. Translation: CASVKNVGGNQPQHF.

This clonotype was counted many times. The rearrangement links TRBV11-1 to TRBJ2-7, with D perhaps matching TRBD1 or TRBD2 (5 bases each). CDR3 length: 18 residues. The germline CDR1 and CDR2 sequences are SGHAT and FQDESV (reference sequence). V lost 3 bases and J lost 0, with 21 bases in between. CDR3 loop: CASSFSWDGGKSSYEQYF. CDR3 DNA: TGTGCCAGCAGCTTCTCCTGGGACGGAGGTAAGTCCTCCTACGAGCAGTACTTC.

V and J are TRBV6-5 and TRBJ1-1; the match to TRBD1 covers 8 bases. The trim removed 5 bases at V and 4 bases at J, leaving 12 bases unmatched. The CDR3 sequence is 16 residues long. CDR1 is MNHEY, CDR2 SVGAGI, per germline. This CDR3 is CASSRRPQGAATEAFF. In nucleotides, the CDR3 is TGTGCCAGCAGTAGAAGGCCTCAGGGGGCGGCCACTGAAGCTTTCTTT.

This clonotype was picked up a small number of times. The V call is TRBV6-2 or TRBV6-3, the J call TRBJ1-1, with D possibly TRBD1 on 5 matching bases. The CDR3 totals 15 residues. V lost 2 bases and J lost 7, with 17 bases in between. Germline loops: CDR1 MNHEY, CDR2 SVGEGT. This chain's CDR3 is CASSYPGGGRFEAFF. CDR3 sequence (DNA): TGTGCCAGCAGTTACCCCGGTGGGGGTAGGTTTGAAGCTTTCTTT.